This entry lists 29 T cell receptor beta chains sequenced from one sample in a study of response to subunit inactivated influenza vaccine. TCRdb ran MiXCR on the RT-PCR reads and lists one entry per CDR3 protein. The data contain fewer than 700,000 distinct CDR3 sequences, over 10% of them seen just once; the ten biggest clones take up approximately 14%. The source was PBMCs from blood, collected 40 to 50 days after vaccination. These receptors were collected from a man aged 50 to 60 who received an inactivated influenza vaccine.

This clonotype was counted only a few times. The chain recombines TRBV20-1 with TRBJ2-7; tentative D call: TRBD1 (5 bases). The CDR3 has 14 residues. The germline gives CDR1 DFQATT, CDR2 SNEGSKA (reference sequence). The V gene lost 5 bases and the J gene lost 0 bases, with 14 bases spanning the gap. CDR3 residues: CSAPDRQSSYEQYF. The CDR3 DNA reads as TGCAGTGCTCCCGACCGACAGAGCTCCTACGAGCAGTACTTC.

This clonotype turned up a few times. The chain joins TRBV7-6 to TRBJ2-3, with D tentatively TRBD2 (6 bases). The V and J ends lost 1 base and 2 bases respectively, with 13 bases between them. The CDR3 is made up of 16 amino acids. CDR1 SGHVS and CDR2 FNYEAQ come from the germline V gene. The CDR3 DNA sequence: TGTGCCAGCAGCTTAGAAGTAGGGAGGACCACAGATACGCAGTATTTT. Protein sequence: CASSLEVGRTTDTQYF.

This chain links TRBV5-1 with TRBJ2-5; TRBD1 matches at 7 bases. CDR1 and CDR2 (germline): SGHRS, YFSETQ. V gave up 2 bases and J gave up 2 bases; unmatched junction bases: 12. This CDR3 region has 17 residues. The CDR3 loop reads CASSFLAFGTAQETQYF. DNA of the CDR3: TGCGCCAGCAGCTTTCTTGCCTTCGGGACAGCTCAAGAGACCCAGTACTTC.

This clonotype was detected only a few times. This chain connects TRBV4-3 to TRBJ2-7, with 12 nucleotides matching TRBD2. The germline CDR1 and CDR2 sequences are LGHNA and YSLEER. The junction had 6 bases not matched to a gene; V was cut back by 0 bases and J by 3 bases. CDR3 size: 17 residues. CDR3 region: CASSQEGRTSGIYEQYF. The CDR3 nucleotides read TGCGCCAGCAGCCAAGAGGGTAGGACTAGCGGGATCTACGAGCAGTACTTC.

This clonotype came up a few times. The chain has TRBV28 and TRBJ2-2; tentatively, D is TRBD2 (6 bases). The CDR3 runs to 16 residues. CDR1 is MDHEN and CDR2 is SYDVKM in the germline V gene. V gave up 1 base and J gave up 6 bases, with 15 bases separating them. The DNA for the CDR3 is TGTGCCAGCAGTTTATATGCTGGAGGGTTATCCGGGGAGCTGTTTTTT. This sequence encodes CASSLYAGGLSGELFF.

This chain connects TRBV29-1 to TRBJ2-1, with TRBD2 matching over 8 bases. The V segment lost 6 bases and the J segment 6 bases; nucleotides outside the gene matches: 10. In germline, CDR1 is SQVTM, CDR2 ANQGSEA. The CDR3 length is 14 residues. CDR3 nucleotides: TGCAGCGTAGACAGCGGGGGCAGTTCCAATGAGCAGTTCTTC. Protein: CSVDSGGSSNEQFF.

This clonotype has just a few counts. CDR3 residues: CASSPSGINSYEQYF. The CDR3, as DNA: TGTGCCAGCAGCCCCAGCGGGATTAACTCCTACGAGCAGTACTTC. The chain is built from TRBV9 and TRBJ2-7, with TRBD2 identical over 7 bases. V was pared by 4 bases and J by 0 bases, with 7 bases of the junction left unmatched. This CDR3 has 15 residues. The germline V gene encodes CDR1 SGDLS and CDR2 YYNGEE.

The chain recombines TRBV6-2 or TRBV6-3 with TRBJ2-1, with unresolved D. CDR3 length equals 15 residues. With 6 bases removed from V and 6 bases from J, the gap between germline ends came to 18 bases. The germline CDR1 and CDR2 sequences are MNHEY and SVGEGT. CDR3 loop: CASSSRVRFSNEQFF. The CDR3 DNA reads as TGTGCCAGCAGCTCACGGGTGCGGTTTTCCAATGAGCAGTTCTTC.

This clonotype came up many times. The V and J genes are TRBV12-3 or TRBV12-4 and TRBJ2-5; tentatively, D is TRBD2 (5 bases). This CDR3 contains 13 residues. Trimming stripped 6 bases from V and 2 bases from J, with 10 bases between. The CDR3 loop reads CASSNRGQETQYF. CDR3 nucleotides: TGTGCCAGCAGCAACCGGGGACAAGAGACCCAGTACTTC.

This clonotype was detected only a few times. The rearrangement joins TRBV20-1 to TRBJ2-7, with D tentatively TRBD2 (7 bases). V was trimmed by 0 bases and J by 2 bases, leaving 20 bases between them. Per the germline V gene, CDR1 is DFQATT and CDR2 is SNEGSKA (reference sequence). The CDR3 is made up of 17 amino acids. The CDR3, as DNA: TGCAGTGCTAGAGATGAGGGGGGGGGCCCACCTACCTACGAGCAGTACTTC. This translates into CSARDEGGGPPTYEQYF.

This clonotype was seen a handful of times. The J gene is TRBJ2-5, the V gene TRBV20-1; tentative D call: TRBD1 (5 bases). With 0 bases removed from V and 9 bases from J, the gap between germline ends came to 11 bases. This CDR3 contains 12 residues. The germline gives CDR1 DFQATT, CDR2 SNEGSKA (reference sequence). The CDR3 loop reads CSARDLNRPQYF. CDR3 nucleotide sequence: TGCAGTGCTAGAGATCTCAACAGGCCCCAGTACTTC.

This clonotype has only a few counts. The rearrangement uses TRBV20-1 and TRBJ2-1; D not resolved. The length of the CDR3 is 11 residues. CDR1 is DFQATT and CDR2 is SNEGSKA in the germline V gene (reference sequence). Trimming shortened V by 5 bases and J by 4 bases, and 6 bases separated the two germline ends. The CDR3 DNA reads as TGCAGTGCTGAAAGGTACAATGAGCAGTTCTTC. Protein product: CSAERYNEQFF.

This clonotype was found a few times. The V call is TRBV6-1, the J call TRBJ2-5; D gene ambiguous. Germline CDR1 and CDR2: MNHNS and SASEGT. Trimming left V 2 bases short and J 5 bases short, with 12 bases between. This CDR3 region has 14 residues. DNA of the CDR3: TGTGCCAGCAGTGAATGGTCCAGCTCGGAGACCCAGTACTTC. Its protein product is CASSEWSSSETQYF.

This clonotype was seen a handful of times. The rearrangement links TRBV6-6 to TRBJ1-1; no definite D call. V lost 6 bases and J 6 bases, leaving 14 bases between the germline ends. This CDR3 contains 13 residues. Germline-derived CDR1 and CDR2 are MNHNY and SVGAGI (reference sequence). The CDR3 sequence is CASSSNLGPEAFF. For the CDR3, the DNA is TGTGCCAGCAGCTCGAACTTAGGCCCTGAAGCTTTCTTT.

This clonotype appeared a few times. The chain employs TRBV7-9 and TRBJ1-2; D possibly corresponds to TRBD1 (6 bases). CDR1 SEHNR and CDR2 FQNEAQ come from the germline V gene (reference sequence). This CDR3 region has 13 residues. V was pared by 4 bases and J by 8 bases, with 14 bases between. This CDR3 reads CASSWDNGGGYTF. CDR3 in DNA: TGTGCCAGCAGCTGGGACAACGGAGGGGGCTACACCTTC. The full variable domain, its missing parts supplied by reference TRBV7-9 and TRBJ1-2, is DTGVSQNPRHKITKRGQNVTFRCDPISEHNRLYWYRQTLGQGPEFLTYFQNEAQLEKSRLLSDRFSAERPKGSFSTLEIQRTEQGDSAMYLCASSWDNGGGYTFGSGTRLTVV.

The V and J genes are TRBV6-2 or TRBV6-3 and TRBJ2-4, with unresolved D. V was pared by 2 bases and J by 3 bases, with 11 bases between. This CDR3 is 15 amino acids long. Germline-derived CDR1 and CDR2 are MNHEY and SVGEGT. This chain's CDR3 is CASSYGQAVKNIQYF. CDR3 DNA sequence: TGTGCCAGCAGTTACGGGCAGGCGGTCAAAAACATTCAGTACTTC.

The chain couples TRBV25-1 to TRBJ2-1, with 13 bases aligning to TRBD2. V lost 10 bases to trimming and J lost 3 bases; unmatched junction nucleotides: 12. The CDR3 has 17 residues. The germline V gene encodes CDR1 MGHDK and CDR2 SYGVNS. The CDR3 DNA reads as TGTGCCAATCCACTAGCGGGAGGGTTAATTCTCTACAATGAGCAGTTCTTC. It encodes CANPLAGGLILYNEQFF.

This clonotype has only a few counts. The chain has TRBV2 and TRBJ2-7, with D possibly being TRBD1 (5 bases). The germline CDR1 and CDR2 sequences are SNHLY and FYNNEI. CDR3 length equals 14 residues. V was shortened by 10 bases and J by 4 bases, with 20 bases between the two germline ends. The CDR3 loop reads CATYRSSLRYEQYF. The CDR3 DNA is TGTGCCACCTACAGGAGTTCCTTGAGGTACGAGCAGTACTTC.

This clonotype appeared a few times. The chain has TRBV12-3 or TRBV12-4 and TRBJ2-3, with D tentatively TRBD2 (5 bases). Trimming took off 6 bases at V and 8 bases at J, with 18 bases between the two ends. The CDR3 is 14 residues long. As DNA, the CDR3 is TGTGCCAGCAGCCTAGGACTCCCCAGTCGTACGCAGTATTTT. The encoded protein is CASSLGLPSRTQYF.

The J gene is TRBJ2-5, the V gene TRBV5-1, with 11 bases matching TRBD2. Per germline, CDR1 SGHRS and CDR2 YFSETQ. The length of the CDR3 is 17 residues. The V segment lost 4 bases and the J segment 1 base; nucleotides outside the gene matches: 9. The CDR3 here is CASSPGLADPTQETQYF. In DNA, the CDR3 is TGCGCCAGCAGCCCGGGACTAGCGGATCCAACCCAAGAGACCCAGTACTTC.

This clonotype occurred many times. The CDR3 DNA reads TGTGCCACCAGCATTGAGCCGGGGTCCCCCTACGAGCAGTACTTC. Its protein product is CATSIEPGSPYEQYF. The rearrangement joins TRBV15 to TRBJ2-7, with D possibly being TRBD2 (5 bases). This CDR3 has 15 amino acids. Germline lookup yields CDR1 LNHNV and CDR2 YYDKDF (reference sequence). The V and J ends lost 4 bases and 2 bases respectively, with 15 bases between them.

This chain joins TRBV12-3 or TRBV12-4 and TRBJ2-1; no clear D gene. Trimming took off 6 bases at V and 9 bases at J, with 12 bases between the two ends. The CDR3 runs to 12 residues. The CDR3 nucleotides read TGTGCCAGCAGAACCTCACTGGTTGAGCAGTTCTTC. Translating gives CASRTSLVEQFF.

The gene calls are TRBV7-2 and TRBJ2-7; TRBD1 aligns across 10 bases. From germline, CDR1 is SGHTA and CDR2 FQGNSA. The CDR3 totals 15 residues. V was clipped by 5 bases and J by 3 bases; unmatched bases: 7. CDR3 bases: TGTGCCAGCAGCCAGGGACAGGGGTATTTCTACGAGCAGTACTTC. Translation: CASSQGQGYFYEQYF.

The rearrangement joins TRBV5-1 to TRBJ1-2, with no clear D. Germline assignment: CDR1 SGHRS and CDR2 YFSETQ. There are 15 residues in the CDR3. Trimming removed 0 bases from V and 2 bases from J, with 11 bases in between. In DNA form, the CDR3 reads TGCGCCAGCAGCTTGGATCCCAACAGCAACTATGGCTACACCTTC. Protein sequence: CASSLDPNSNYGYTF.

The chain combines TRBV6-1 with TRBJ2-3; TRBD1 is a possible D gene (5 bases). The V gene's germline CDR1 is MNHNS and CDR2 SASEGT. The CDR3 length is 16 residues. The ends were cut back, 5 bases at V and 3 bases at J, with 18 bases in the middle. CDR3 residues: CASSPLGRVLTDTQYF. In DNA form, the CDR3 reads TGTGCCAGCAGTCCTCTGGGCAGGGTACTTACAGATACGCAGTATTTT.

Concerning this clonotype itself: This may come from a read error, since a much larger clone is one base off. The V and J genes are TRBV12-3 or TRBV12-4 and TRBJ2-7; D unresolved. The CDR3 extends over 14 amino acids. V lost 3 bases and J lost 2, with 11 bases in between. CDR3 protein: CASSLGRWPYEQYF. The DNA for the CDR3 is TGTGCCAGCAGTTTGGGCAGGTGGCCCTACGAGCAGTACTTC.

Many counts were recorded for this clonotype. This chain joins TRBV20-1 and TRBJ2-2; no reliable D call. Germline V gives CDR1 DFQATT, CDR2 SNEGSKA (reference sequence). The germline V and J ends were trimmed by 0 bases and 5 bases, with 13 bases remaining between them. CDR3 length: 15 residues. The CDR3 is CSARDRNSNTGELFF. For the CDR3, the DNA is TGCAGTGCTAGAGATCGTAACAGCAATACCGGGGAGCTGTTTTTT.

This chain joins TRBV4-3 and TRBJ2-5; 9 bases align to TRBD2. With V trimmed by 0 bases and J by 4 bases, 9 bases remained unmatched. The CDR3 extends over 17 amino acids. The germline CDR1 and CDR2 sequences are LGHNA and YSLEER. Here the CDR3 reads CASSQDRWLAGRETQYF. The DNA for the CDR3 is TGCGCCAGCAGCCAAGATCGTTGGCTAGCGGGGCGAGAGACCCAGTACTTC.

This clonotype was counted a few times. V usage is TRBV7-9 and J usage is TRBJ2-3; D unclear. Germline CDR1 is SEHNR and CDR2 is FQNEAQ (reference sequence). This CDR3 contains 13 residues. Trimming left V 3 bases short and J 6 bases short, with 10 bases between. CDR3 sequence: CASSFVASDTQYF. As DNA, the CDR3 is TGTGCCAGCAGCTTCGTTGCGTCCGATACGCAGTATTTT.